A selection of T cell receptor beta chains follows, all from one sample in a study of OX40 agonist ivuxolimab in advanced cancers. TCRdb keeps only in-frame clones here, not all; method: immunoSEQ multiplex PCR. This table holds roughly 58,000 clones, 85% found once. The sample consisted of CD4+ or CD8+ T cells sorted from blood, taken in a trial of the OX40 agonist ivuxolimab. The receptors were gathered from an adult with an advanced solid tumor such as melanoma, head and neck, liver or kidney cancer. The CDR3 runs from the conserved cysteine through the conserved F or W. Fields, in order: D gene, V gene, J gene, clone size, CDR3 protein, CDR3 DNA. The D gene is left open where the match is weak. Size tells how often a clone was seen (once, few, many) or the class of an expanded clone, and some rows leave it out.

-	TRBV2	TRBJ1-2	-	CASSLRTRAAVFHYGYTF	TGTGCCAGCAGCTTACGGACGCGAGCAGCTGTGTTTCACTATGGCTACACCTTC
-	TRBV2	TRBJ1-4	-	CASGGTGNEKLFF	TGTGCCAGCGGTGGGACGGGGAATGAAAAACTGTTTTTT
-	TRBV7-2	TRBJ2-1	-	CASSLGWERDEQFF	TGTGCCAGCAGCTTAGGGTGGGAGCGGGATGAGCAGTTCTTC
TRBD2	TRBV5-5	TRBJ2-7	-	CASSREGSSGGASEQYF	TGTGCCAGCAGCCGTGAAGGGTCTAGCGGGGGGGCGTCCGAGCAGTACTTC
-	TRBV6-5	TRBJ1-1	-	CASSLRAGNTEAFF	TGTGCCAGCAGCCTCAGGGCAGGGAACACTGAAGCTTTCTTT
-	TRBV10-3	TRBJ1-6	-	CAISEGAHNSPLHF	TGTGCCATCAGTGAGGGGGCGCATAATTCACCCCTCCACTTT
TRBD1	TRBV30	TRBJ1-3	-	CAWEGAGGNTIYF	TGTGCCTGGGAGGGGGCCGGTGGAAACACCATATATTTT
-	TRBV6-5	TRBJ1-2	-	CAISEAENYGYTF	TGTGCCATCAGTGAAGCCGAGAACTATGGCTACACCTTC
TRBD2	TRBV7-9	TRBJ2-7	-	CASSSAGLAGGMYF	TGTGCCAGCAGCTCTGCGGGACTAGCGGGAGGGATGTACTTC
TRBD2	TRBV7-2	TRBJ2-7	-	CASSLVVSGRSSSYEQYF	TGTGCCAGCAGCTTAGTGGTTAGCGGGAGGTCGAGCTCCTACGAGCAGTACTTC
-	TRBV7-2	TRBJ1-2	-	CASSLEGNNYGYTF	TGTGCCAGCAGCTTAGAGGGAAACAACTATGGCTACACCTTC
TRBD2	TRBV19	TRBJ2-4	once	CASSRGPRTSGTNRGIQYF	TGTGCCAGTAGTAGGGGCCCAAGGACTAGCGGTACCAACCGGGGCATTCAGTACTTC
-	TRBV5-1	TRBJ2-7	-	CASSFVGGSYEQYF	TGCGCCAGCAGCTTTGTGGGAGGATCCTACGAGCAGTACTTC
TRBD1	TRBV18	TRBJ2-4	once	CASSPRPTGGLAKNIQYF	TGTGCCAGCTCTCCGCGACCCACAGGGGGACTAGCCAAAAACATTCAGTACTTC
-	TRBV27	TRBJ1-2	-	CASQPGPRGYTF	TGTGCCAGCCAACCAGGGCCCAGGGGCTACACCTTC
-	TRBV6-5	TRBJ2-3	-	CASSYADLLSTQYF	TGTGCCAGCAGTTACGCGGACCTCTTATCTACGCAGTATTTT
TRBD1	TRBV5-1	TRBJ2-7	once	CASSRTGADNEQYF	TGCGCCAGCAGTCGGACAGGGGCGGACAACGAGCAGTACTTC
-	TRBV30	TRBJ2-1	-	CAWSDQQDLYNEQFF	TGTGCCTGGAGTGATCAGCAGGACTTGTACAATGAGCAGTTCTTC
-	TRBV9	TRBJ1-3	-	CASSVGTGSPYF	-
-	TRBV7-9	TRBJ1-4	-	CASSFKEKLFF	TGTGCCAGCAGCTTTAAAGAAAAACTGTTTTTT
-	TRBV7-3	TRBJ2-3	-	CASSDGLAADTQYF	TGTGCCAGCAGCGACGGACTGGCGGCAGATACGCAGTATTTT
-	TRBV6-1	TRBJ2-1	-	CASSEWPRGLRWNEQFF	TGTGCCAGCAGTGAATGGCCCCGGGGACTCCGTTGGAATGAGCAGTTCTTC
TRBD1	TRBV9	TRBJ1-6	-	CASSETGIDNSPLHF	TGTGCCAGCAGCGAGACAGGGATTGATAATTCACCCCTCCACTTT
-	TRBV7-6	TRBJ2-7	-	CASSRQSGTSYEQYF	TGTGCCAGCAGCAGGCAGAGCGGAACTTCCTACGAGCAGTACTTC
TRBD1	TRBV28	TRBJ1-5	-	CASSSPQGADQPQHF	TGTGCCAGCAGTTCGCCTCAGGGGGCAGATCAGCCCCAGCATTTT